Described below is a single T cell receptor beta chain sequence and its context. Its antigen remains unknown. The CDR3 is 15 amino acids. With 2 bases removed from V and 1 base from J, the gap between germline ends came to 9 bases. The germline V gene encodes CDR1 MNHEY and CDR2 SMNVEV (reference sequence). These data originate in a study of cytomegalovirus exposure and HLA in healthy donors. Amplification used 60 Vbeta primers and 13 Jbeta primers. Repertoires were generated with immunoSEQ multiplex PCR, while TCRdb's copy carries only in-frame clones and drops some. The sample yields 150,000 or so clones, roughly 80% seen once. Study-wide points: An observed cluster of highly shared sequence variants was recorded as a likely sequencing artifact.

The TCR originated in a young woman in good health and CMV-seronegative. Sequencing was carried out using PBMCs. The chain combines TRBV27 with TRBJ1-5, with a tentative D call TRBD1 (5 bases). CDR3 nucleotides: TGTGCCAGCAGTTTAATGTCAGGGAGCAATCAGCCCCAGCATTTT. The encoded protein is CASSLMSGSNQPQHF.